The 14 T cell receptor beta chains in this list originate from one sample, sequenced in a study of vaccination and CD4 T cells after COVID-19 (dated by TCRdb to 2022 to 2024). Library preparation used PCR. Data came from an Illumina iSeq 100. At the Johns Hopkins FTIC core, DNA from the cultured CD4+ T cells underwent TCR sequencing with the Oncomine TCR Beta short-read assay. TCRdb reprocessed the public reads (quality trimming at Q25 with fastp, clone calling with MiXCR) and kept in-frame beta chains. CDR3 protein duplicates are merged, each entry listing the most common genes and DNA. This sample gives 4,700 or so distinct CDR3 sequences in total; about 30% of them show up just once. Just over 45% of the sample goes to the ten largest clones. For these TCRs, the target antigens are not known. This specimen's treatment or condition label, per the study, means: roughly 11-day PBMC culture with coronavirus spike peptide pools or control peptides (ViraFEST assay). CD4+ T cells from unexposed donors were collected before the COVID-19 pandemic (2011-2018).

Sequencing was done on a sample of CD4+ T cells from blood, cultured in vitro. All receptors derive from a human donor in good health.

This chain uses TRBV28 with TRBJ1-1; no clear D. Trimming shortened V by 5 bases and J by 4 bases, and 14 bases separated the two germline ends. Germline CDR1 MDHEN, CDR2 SYDVKM. The length of the CDR3 is 14 residues. DNA for the CDR3: TGTGCCAGCAGTCCAACACAAGGGCGCACTGAAGCTTTCTTT. Protein product: CASSPTQGRTEAFF.

V is TRBV4-3 and J is TRBJ2-1; 9 positions agree with TRBD1. CDR1 is LGHNA and CDR2 is YSLEER in the germline V gene. The J segment lost 1 base and the V segment lost 4 bases, leaving 2 bases of the junction unmatched. This CDR3 is built from 15 residues. CDR3 sequence: CASSLDRGSYNEQFF. The CDR3 nucleotides read TGCGCCAGCAGCCTCGACAGGGGGTCCTACAATGAGCAGTTCTTC.

The chain uses TRBV5-4 and TRBJ1-1; TRBD1 might be the D (5 bases). Trimming took 0 bases from V and 1 from J, leaving 13 bases between them. The CDR3 length is 16 residues. From germline, CDR1 is SGHNT and CDR2 YYREEE (reference sequence). The CDR3 here is CASSLGAGLTNTEAFF. The CDR3 DNA follows: TGTGCCAGCAGCTTGGGGGCAGGGCTTACGAACACTGAAGCTTTCTTT.

This clonotype was detected only a few times. This chain links TRBV7-9 with TRBJ2-3, with TRBD2 identical over 11 bases. J was trimmed by 4 bases and V by 5 bases; bases with no gene match: 8. Germline CDR1 is SEHNR and CDR2 is FQNEAQ (reference sequence). CDR3 length: 16 residues. The CDR3 sequence is CASSPTSGSGSDTQYF. The CDR3 coding sequence is TGTGCCAGCAGCCCAACTAGCGGGAGTGGGTCAGATACGCAGTATTTT.

The rearrangement joins TRBV2 to TRBJ2-7, with 9 nucleotides matching TRBD1. V lost 5 bases and J lost 1; bases outside the gene matches: 3. The length of the CDR3 is 14 residues. CDR1 and CDR2 from the germline V gene are SNHLY and FYNNEI. The CDR3 DNA reads TGTGCCAGCAGTCCGGGACAGGGATCCTACGAGCAGTACTTC. Its translation: CASSPGQGSYEQYF.

This clonotype was observed a handful of times. This chain joins TRBV27 and TRBJ2-7; D gene ambiguous. CDR3 length: 13 amino acids. Germline assignment: CDR1 MNHEY and CDR2 SMNVEV (reference sequence). V was cut by 5 bases and J by 2 bases, with 10 bases left in between. The CDR3 DNA follows: TGTGCCAGCAGTCCTCCGGTTCCCTACGAGCAGTACTTC. Amino acid sequence: CASSPPVPYEQYF.

The V gene is TRBV7-3, the J gene TRBJ1-2; a weak D match, TRBD1 (5 bases). Trimming took 6 bases from V and 8 from J, leaving 16 bases between them. Per the germline V gene, CDR1 is SGHTA and CDR2 is FQGTGA. The CDR3 covers 13 residues. CDR3 nucleotide sequence: TGTGCCAGCAGGGCACGGGACCTAGGGGGCTACACCTTC. Protein sequence: CASRARDLGGYTF.

The V gene is TRBV7-2, the J gene TRBJ2-3; 9 nucleotides line up with TRBD2. Germline CDR1 reads SGHTA; CDR2 reads FQGNSA. The trim removed 7 bases at V and 4 bases at J, leaving 6 bases unmatched. This CDR3 contains 14 residues. CDR3 sequence: CASKVERGADTQYF. For the CDR3, the DNA is TGTGCCAGCAAGGTCGAGCGGGGGGCAGATACGCAGTATTTT. Full variable domain (outside the CDR3, taken from reference TRBV7-2 and TRBJ2-3): GAGVSQSPSNKVTEKGKDVELRCDPISGHTALYWYRQSLGQGLEFLIYFQGNSAPDKSGLPSDRFSAERTGGSVSTLTIQRTQQEDSAVYLCASKVERGADTQYFGPGTRLTVL.

In DNA, the CDR3 is TGTGCCAGCAGCTTCGGGTCGTCCTACGAGCAGTACTTC. Encoded protein: CASSFGSSYEQYF. This chain connects TRBV7-3 to TRBJ2-7; D not resolved. CDR1 is SGHTA, CDR2 FQGTGA, per germline. This CDR3 has 13 residues. With 3 bases removed from V and 1 base from J, the gap between germline ends came to 7 bases.

There are a few counts of this clonotype. The chain couples TRBV5-1 to TRBJ2-1; 7 positions match TRBD1. Per the germline V gene, CDR1 is SGHRS and CDR2 is YFSETQ. The CDR3 is 14 residues long. Trimming at V came to 4 bases and at J to 2 bases, leaving 3 bases not matched to a gene. CDR3 in amino acids: CASSAGTAYNEQFF. The CDR3 region has the DNA TGCGCCAGCAGCGCCGGGACAGCCTACAATGAGCAGTTCTTC.

The rearrangement uses TRBV10-3 and TRBJ2-7; D might be TRBD1 or TRBD2, each matching 5 bases. This CDR3 contains 13 residues. CDR1 is ENHRY, CDR2 SYGVKD, per germline. The V and J ends lost 2 bases and 6 bases respectively, with 11 bases between them. The CDR3 region is CAISEGDGTEQYF. CDR3 sequence (DNA): TGTGCCATCAGTGAGGGAGACGGGACCGAGCAGTACTTC.

The chain combines TRBV4-1 with TRBJ1-1; D is unclear. The CDR3 is 15 residues long. V gave up 1 base and J gave up 0 bases, with 9 bases separating them. Germline CDR1 is MGHRA and CDR2 is YSYEKL. The CDR3 bases are TGCGCCAGCAGCCAAGGACACTCGATGAACACTGAAGCTTTCTTT. Translated: CASSQGHSMNTEAFF.

This sequence joins TRBV20-1 and TRBJ1-1; 8 bases agree with TRBD1. V was pared by 5 bases and J by 3 bases, with 5 bases of the junction left unmatched. The germline gives CDR1 DFQATT, CDR2 SNEGSKA (reference sequence). This CDR3 comprises 13 residues. The CDR3 coding sequence is TGCAGTGCTCCGACAGGGGCGGACACTGAAGCTTTCTTT. This gives the protein CSAPTGADTEAFF.

The chain has TRBV7-3 and TRBJ2-3; the match to TRBD1 covers 8 bases. CDR1 is SGHTA and CDR2 is FQGTGA in the germline V gene. V was pared by 4 bases and J by 5 bases, with 2 bases of the junction left unmatched. CDR3 size: 13 residues. Here the CDR3 DNA reads TGTGCCAGCAGCTCGACAGGGGTAGATACGCAGTATTTT. Translated: CASSSTGVDTQYF.